This entry is about one TCR beta chain. What it binds is unknown. The source of the sample is a study of blood T cells in healthy people across ages. Study-level findings and limits: Calculation of diversity from one million T cells yielded estimates considered to be underestimates.

The second PCR ran roughly 7 to 12 cycles with a sample-barcoded 5' primer and J-beta primers. TCRdb redid the calling of the 5' RACE reads with MiXCR, one entry per CDR3 protein. This table has some 1.6 million distinct CDR3 sequences, roughly a third appearing once. V dropped 6 bases and J dropped 6; count of bases not matched to a gene: 13. Germline values: CDR1 MNHNS, CDR2 SASEGT. CDR3 length equals 17 residues. Material: blood. The V and J genes are TRBV6-1 and TRBJ2-2, with TRBD1 matching 10 bases. The clonotype was recovered from a woman aged 30 to 39 in good health. CDR3: CASSLKVGTGESGELFF. In DNA form, the CDR3 reads TGTGCCAGCAGCTTGAAAGTGGGGACAGGGGAATCCGGGGAGCTGTTTTTT.